This record concerns one T cell receptor beta chain sequence. The data stem from a study of cytomegalovirus exposure and HLA in healthy donors. V trimming: 2 bases; J trimming: 5 bases; junction bases outside the gene matches: 10. From germline, CDR1 is MNHEY and CDR2 SMNVEV (reference sequence). This CDR3 spans 16 amino acids. TCRdb keeps only in-frame clones here, not all; method: immunoSEQ multiplex PCR. The sample carries roughly 200,000 clones, roughly 77% recorded once. The V call is TRBV27, the J call TRBJ1-1; the match to TRBD1 covers 8 bases. The receptor comes from a woman in her 30s in good health and CMV-seronegative. Sequences were obtained from PBMCs. Here the CDR3 reads CASSLAILDRGTEAFF. CDR3 sequence (DNA): TGTGCCAGCAGTTTAGCGATCCTCGACAGGGGTACTGAAGCTTTCTTT.